The 29 T cell receptor beta chains below were found in one sample sequenced in a study of beta chain features in type 1 diabetes. Notes on the study in general: There was a moderate but significant shortening of TCRB CDR3s in all four CD4+ subsets of Type 1 diabetes patients.

For these TCRs, the target antigens are not known. The whole isolated RNA underwent reverse transcription, so sequencing captured expressed TCRB transcripts. TCRdb keeps only in-frame clones here, not all; method: immunoSEQ multiplex PCR. The sample contains about 160,000 clones, 9% of which appear only once. What was sequenced was central memory CD4+ T cells from blood. These receptors all come from a young woman with type 1 diabetes.

The chain employs TRBV4-2 and TRBJ2-7, with 8 bases aligning to TRBD1. This CDR3 has 13 residues. Germline V gene data show CDR1 as LGHNA and CDR2 as YNFKEQ. With 5 bases clipped from V and 0 bases from J, the junction kept 0 bases outside the gene matches. CDR3 DNA sequence: TGTGCCAGCAGCACAGGGGGCTCCTACGAGCAGTACTTC. The encoded protein is CASSTGGSYEQYF.

The chain combines TRBV19 with TRBJ1-3; tentative D call: TRBD1 (6 bases). V lost 7 bases to trimming and J lost 0 bases, with 22 bases between them. The CDR3 has 18 amino acids. Per the germline V gene, CDR1 is LNHDA and CDR2 is SQIVND (reference sequence). The CDR3 reads CASKQDSGHLTSGNTIYF. The CDR3 DNA is TGTGCCAGTAAGCAGGACAGCGGACATTTAACCTCTGGAAACACCATATATTTT.

A remark on this clone: Within the sample, other DNA sequences also encode this same CDR3. This chain connects TRBV29-1 to TRBJ1-3; D is possibly TRBD1 (6 bases). CDR1 is SQVTM, CDR2 ANQGSEA, per germline. Deletions cut 6 bases from V and 2 bases from J, with 11 bases between. The CDR3 is 13 amino acids. CDR3 nucleotides: TGCAGCGTAGGCAGGGGCACTGGAAACACCATATATTTT. It translates to CSVGRGTGNTIYF.

This clone was seen a handful of times. This chain uses TRBV18 with TRBJ2-3; 10 nucleotides match TRBD2. Germline V CDR1 and CDR2: KGHSH, LQKENI. Trimming at V came to 4 bases and at J to 4 bases, leaving 5 bases not matched to a gene. This CDR3 comprises 15 residues. The CDR3 sequence is CASSRSSGRADTQYF. The CDR3 DNA follows: TGTGCCAGCTCACGTTCTAGCGGGAGAGCAGATACGCAGTATTTT.

The CDR3 reads CASSRTSGPNNEQFF. DNA for the CDR3: TGTGCCAGTAGTCGGACTAGCGGGCCCAACAATGAGCAGTTCTTC. This chain links TRBV19 with TRBJ2-1, with 11 bases fitting TRBD2. V lost 5 bases to trimming and J lost 5 bases; unmatched junction nucleotides: 5. The CDR3 length is 15 residues. Germline CDR1 LNHDA, CDR2 SQIVND (reference sequence).

The chain has TRBV5-4 and TRBJ1-2, with a tentative D call TRBD1 (6 bases). The V and J ends lost 3 bases and 2 bases respectively, with 14 bases between them. The CDR3 is 15 residues long. The germline V gene encodes CDR1 SGHNT and CDR2 YYREEE (reference sequence). The CDR3 DNA reads TGTGCCAGCAGCTCCCCGGGGACACCCAACTATGGCTACACCTTC. Protein sequence: CASSSPGTPNYGYTF.

This clone came up a few times. The chain is built from TRBV11-3 and TRBJ1-2; TRBD1 matches 8 bases. This CDR3 is 13 amino acids long. The trim removed 5 bases at V and 7 bases at J, leaving 6 bases unmatched. CDR1 and CDR2 (germline): SGHNT, YENEEA. CDR3 loop: CASSPGGGGGYTF. CDR3 coding DNA: TGTGCCAGCAGCCCAGGGGGCGGGGGTGGCTACACCTTC.

This clone appeared a few times. CDR3 amino acids: CASSLQGPSYEQYF. The DNA for the CDR3 is TGTGCCAGCAGTTTGCAGGGGCCCTCCTACGAGCAGTACTTC. The J gene is TRBJ2-7, the V gene TRBV6-6; D might be TRBD1 (6 bases). Per the germline V gene, CDR1 is MNHNY and CDR2 is SVGAGI (reference sequence). V lost 4 bases, J lost 0 bases, and 10 bases lay in between. This CDR3 is built from 14 residues.

This clone was observed a handful of times. The rearrangement links TRBV5-1 to TRBJ2-7, with a tentative D call TRBD1 (6 bases). Deletions cut 4 bases from V and 1 base from J, with 15 bases between. The CDR3 extends over 15 amino acids. CDR1 is SGHRS, CDR2 YFSETQ, per germline. CDR3 nucleotide sequence: TGCGCCAGCAGCCAAGCCGGGACACGGTCCTACGAGCAGTACTTC. Translated: CASSQAGTRSYEQYF.

CDR3 bases: TGTGCCACCGGACAGGATAGCAATCAGCCCCAGCATTTT. Translated: CATGQDSNQPQHF. The chain links TRBV2 to TRBJ1-5; 7 bases are shared with TRBD1. Germline CDR1 SNHLY, CDR2 FYNNEI. CDR3 size: 13 residues. Unmatched junction bases numbered 3, after V lost 10 bases and J lost 0 bases.

The CDR3 spells CAGGQGSHEQYF. CDR3 DNA: TGTGCCGGTGGACAGGGATCCCACGAGCAGTACTTC. The chain uses TRBV30 and TRBJ2-7; 8 positions agree with TRBD1. The germline V gene encodes CDR1 GTSNPN and CDR2 SVGIG (reference sequence). There are 12 residues in the CDR3. J was trimmed by 5 bases and V by 8 bases; bases with no gene match: 8.

This clone was seen more than once but under ten times. The chain links TRBV5-4 to TRBJ1-1; TRBD1 aligns across 7 bases. The CDR3 covers 16 residues. CDR1 SGHNT and CDR2 YYREEE come from the germline V gene (reference sequence). After removal of 4 bases from V and 0 bases from J, the junction contained 9 bases not matched to a gene. CDR3 sequence reads: CASSRTGATMNTEAFF. In nucleotides, the CDR3 is TGTGCCAGCAGCCGTACAGGGGCCACCATGAACACTGAAGCTTTCTTT.

The chain links TRBV5-4 to TRBJ2-7; 11 bases fit TRBD1. CDR3 length: 15 amino acids. The germline V gene has CDR1 SGHNT and CDR2 YYREEE (reference sequence). V dropped 0 bases and J dropped 5; count of bases not matched to a gene: 4. The CDR3 region has the DNA TGTGCCAGCAGCTTGGCAGGACAGGGGGCCCACGAGCAGTACTTC. This encodes CASSLAGQGAHEQYF.

The chain is built from TRBV15 and TRBJ2-1; no reliable D call. V lost 8 bases and J lost 0, with 26 bases in between. Germline assignment: CDR1 LNHNV and CDR2 YYDKDF (reference sequence). This CDR3 comprises 19 residues. The CDR3 nucleotides read TGTGCCACCCAAATAGACCGAACTAAGACCTTCAGCTCCTACAATGAGCAGTTCTTC. Amino acid sequence: CATQIDRTKTFSSYNEQFF.

In its sample, this clone was seen a few times. The gene calls are TRBV28 and TRBJ1-2; D is unresolved. Germline V gene lookup returns CDR1 MDHEN and CDR2 SYDVKM. CDR3 size: 13 residues. The V gene lost 6 bases and the J gene lost 6 bases, with 14 bases spanning the gap. The CDR3 region has the DNA TGTGCCAGCAGGGTGTGGGGAGGCGATGGCTACACCTTC. This gives the protein CASRVWGGDGYTF.

Here the CDR3 DNA reads TGTGCCAGCAGCAAGGGACTAGCGGGAGGAGGGTACAATGAGCAGTTCTTC. Translating gives CASSKGLAGGGYNEQFF. The chain links TRBV9 to TRBJ2-1, with 15 bases matching TRBD2. The CDR3 spans 17 residues. V shed 4 bases and J 4 bases; nucleotides not matched to a gene: 6. Germline-derived CDR1 and CDR2 are SGDLS and YYNGEE.

This clone was found a few times. V gene TRBV27 combines with J gene TRBJ2-3; tentatively, D is TRBD2 (5 bases). The V end lost 7 bases, the J end lost 3 bases, and 17 bases lay between the germline ends. The CDR3 runs to 15 residues. Germline CDR1 and CDR2: MNHEY and SMNVEV (reference sequence). The CDR3 here is CASTRIGGSTDTQYF. The CDR3 DNA reads TGTGCCAGCACTCGGATTGGAGGATCAACAGATACGCAGTATTTT.

The CDR3 loop reads CAWSQGGSNEQFF. The CDR3 DNA sequence: TGTGCCTGGAGCCAGGGTGGGTCCAATGAGCAGTTCTTC. J is TRBJ2-1 and V is TRBV30, with a possible D match to TRBD1 (5 bases). Germline-derived CDR1 and CDR2 are GTSNPN and SVGIG (reference sequence). This CDR3 has 13 amino acids. V was cut by 3 bases and J by 6 bases, with 12 bases left in between. Full variable domain (rest looked up from reference TRBV30 and TRBJ2-1): SQTIHQWPATLVQPVGSPLSLECTVEGTSNPNLYWYRQAAGRGLQLLFYSVGIGQISSEVPQNLSASRPQDRQFILSSKKLLLSDSGFYLCAWSQGGSNEQFFGPGTRLTVL.

This clone was counted between two and nine times. CDR3 in amino acids: CASRPGQGPKNIQYF. The DNA for the CDR3 is TGTGCCAGCAGACCGGGACAGGGCCCCAAAAACATTCAGTACTTC. This chain connects TRBV2 to TRBJ2-4; 9 bases map to TRBD1. V was pared by 6 bases and J by 2 bases, with 5 bases of the junction left unmatched. This CDR3 contains 15 residues. Germline V gene lookup returns CDR1 SNHLY and CDR2 FYNNEI.

The CDR3 region is CASSLGGQGGTQYF. CDR3 DNA sequence: TGTGCCAGCAGCTTAGGAGGACAAGGCGGGACCCAGTACTTC. This rearrangement joins TRBV7-2 to TRBJ2-5; possible D gene TRBD1, 5 bases. Germline CDR1 reads SGHTA; CDR2 reads FQGNSA. The CDR3 sequence is 14 residues long. The V end lost 1 base, the J end lost 7 bases, and 13 bases lay between the germline ends.

This chain connects TRBV5-1 to TRBJ1-1; weak D call: TRBD1 (5 bases). Germline CDR1 reads SGHRS; CDR2 reads YFSETQ. CDR3 size: 15 residues. With 0 bases removed from V and 3 bases from J, the gap between germline ends came to 12 bases. As DNA, the CDR3 is TGCGCCAGCAGCTTGGTGGGGGGAGGGGACACTGAAGCTTTCTTT. It specifies CASSLVGGGDTEAFF.

This chain uses TRBV6-6 with TRBJ2-7, with D possibly being TRBD1 (5 bases). The ends were cut back, 6 bases at V and 3 bases at J, with 12 bases in the middle. Per germline, CDR1 MNHNY and CDR2 SVGAGI (reference sequence). This CDR3 comprises 13 residues. The CDR3 nucleotides are TGTGCCAGCAGCGACCCAGGGTACTACGAGCAGTACTTC. Encoded protein: CASSDPGYYEQYF.

CDR3 in DNA: TGTGCCAGCAGCCGAAGGGGGGGGGAGCTGTTTTTT. Residues: CASSRRGGELFF. The chain carries TRBV7-2 and TRBJ2-2; TRBD1 is a possible D gene (6 bases). The CDR3 sequence is 12 residues long. Germline CDR1 reads SGHTA; CDR2 reads FQGNSA. The V and J ends lost 5 bases and 8 bases respectively, with 9 bases between them.

J is TRBJ2-5 and V is TRBV5-8; D ambiguous. The length of the CDR3 is 11 residues. V lost 5 bases and J 2 bases, leaving 4 bases between the germline ends. CDR1 is SGHTS, CDR2 YDEGEE, per germline. The CDR3 sequence: CASSNQETQYF. The CDR3 region has the DNA TGTGCCAGCAGTAATCAAGAGACCCAGTACTTC.

This clone appeared a few times. The chain joins TRBV5-6 to TRBJ2-2; 9 nucleotides match TRBD2. The CDR3 contains 17 residues. Germline-derived CDR1 and CDR2 are SGHDT and YYEEEE. V shed 1 base and J 8 bases; nucleotides not matched to a gene: 12. This CDR3 is CASSLPRRAGGTGELFF. CDR3 in DNA: TGTGCCAGCAGCTTGCCTCGGAGGGCGGGAGGGACGGGGGAGCTGTTTTTT.

This clone was seen more than once but under ten times. The genes are TRBV10-3 and TRBJ2-2; D possibly corresponds to TRBD1 (6 bases). Per the germline V gene, CDR1 is ENHRY and CDR2 is SYGVKD. The CDR3 is 14 amino acids. V was cut by 2 bases and J by 5 bases, with 9 bases left in between. The CDR3 nucleotides are TGTGCCATCAGTGAGACCACAGGGACCGGGGAGCTGTTTTTT. The encoded protein is CAISETTGTGELFF.

This clone was seen ten or more times. This sequence joins TRBV7-8 and TRBJ2-1; 13 bases are shared with TRBD2. CDR1 and CDR2 (germline): SGHVS, FQNEAQ. The junction had 1 base not matched to a gene; V was cut back by 5 bases and J by 3 bases. CDR3 length: 15 residues. The CDR3 coding sequence is TGTGCCAGCAGCGGACTAGCGGGGGTCTACAATGAGCAGTTCTTC. Protein: CASSGLAGVYNEQFF.

The chain links TRBV2 to TRBJ1-1, with D tentatively TRBD1 (6 bases). CDR1 is SNHLY, CDR2 FYNNEI, per germline. CDR3 length: 13 residues. In DNA form, the CDR3 reads TGTGTGCAGGGGCGAGATATGAACACTGAAGCTTTCTTT. Its translation: CVQGRDMNTEAFF.

This clone was recorded a few times. The chain joins TRBV4-2 to TRBJ1-2; D not certain. The germline V gene has CDR1 LGHNA and CDR2 YNFKEQ. CDR3 length equals 13 residues. Trimming removed 4 bases at V and 8 bases at J, with 14 bases between. CDR3 nucleotides: TGTGCCAGCAGCCTTAGTCGCAGGCGAGGCTACACCTTC. It specifies CASSLSRRRGYTF.